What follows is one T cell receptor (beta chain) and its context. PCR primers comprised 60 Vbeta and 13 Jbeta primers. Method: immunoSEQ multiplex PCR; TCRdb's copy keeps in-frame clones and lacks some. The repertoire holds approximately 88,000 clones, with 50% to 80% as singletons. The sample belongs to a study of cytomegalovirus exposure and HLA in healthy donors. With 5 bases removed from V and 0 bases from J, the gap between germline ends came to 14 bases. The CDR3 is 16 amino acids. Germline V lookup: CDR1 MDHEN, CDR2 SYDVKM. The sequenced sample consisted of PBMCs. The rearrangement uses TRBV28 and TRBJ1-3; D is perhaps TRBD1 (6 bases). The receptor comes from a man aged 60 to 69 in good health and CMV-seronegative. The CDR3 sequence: CASSPPGGDSGNTIYF. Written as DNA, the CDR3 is TGTGCCAGCAGTCCCCCTGGGGGCGACTCTGGAAACACCATATATTTT.